This is a list of T cell receptor beta chains from one sample in a study. TCRdb reanalysed the RT-PCR reads using MiXCR and keeps one entry per CDR3 protein. The table lists about 680,000 distinct CDR3 sequences, 14% of them singletons, with roughly 3.9% in the top ten. Sequenced material: memory CD4+ T cells from blood. The receptors stem from a female donor in good health, serving as a healthy control. CDR3s include the opening cysteine and the closing phenylalanine or tryptophan. D genes are given only for firm matches. Clone size is not always given. Where it is, it says once, few, many or a class for expanded clones.

j_gene: TRBJ2-1
v_gene: TRBV5-1
d_gene: TRBD2
abundance: NA
CDR3nt: TGCGCCAGCAGCTTGGCCCCAGCGGGAGGGTACAATGAGCAGTTCTTC
CDR3aa: CASSLAPAGGYNEQFF

j_gene: TRBJ2-1
v_gene: TRBV9
d_gene: TRBD2
abundance: many
CDR3nt: TGTGCCAGCAGCCTCCTAGCGGGAGCTTGGAATGAGCAGTTCTTC
CDR3aa: CASSLLAGAWNEQFF

j_gene: TRBJ1-1
v_gene: TRBV7-8
d_gene: NA
abundance: NA
CDR3nt: TGTGCCAGCAGCTTTGCAGGCACGAACACTGAAGCTTTCTTT
CDR3aa: CASSFAGTNTEAFF

j_gene: TRBJ2-7
v_gene: TRBV6-2/TRBV6-3
d_gene: NA
abundance: few
CDR3nt: TGTGCCAGCAGGGAGGGGTTTGAGGCATCGAGCTCCTACGAGCAGTACTTC
CDR3aa: CASREGFEASSSYEQYF

j_gene: TRBJ2-3
v_gene: TRBV20-1
d_gene: NA
abundance: NA
CDR3nt: TGCAGTGCTCCCCCCCAGAAAAGCACAGATACGCAGTATTTT
CDR3aa: CSAPPQKSTDTQYF

j_gene: TRBJ1-1
v_gene: TRBV5-1
d_gene: NA
abundance: few
CDR3nt: TGCGCCAGCAGCTTGACCAGCGCGAACACTGAAGCTTTCTTT
CDR3aa: CASSLTSANTEAFF

j_gene: TRBJ1-1
v_gene: TRBV5-6
d_gene: NA
abundance: NA
CDR3nt: TGTGCCAGCGAGAGGGGGTACACTGAAGCTTTCTTT
CDR3aa: CASERGYTEAFF

j_gene: TRBJ2-2
v_gene: TRBV20-1
d_gene: NA
abundance: many
CDR3nt: TGCAGTGCTAGGCCCGGGGTGAACACCGGGGAGCTGTTTTTT
CDR3aa: CSARPGVNTGELFF

j_gene: TRBJ2-3
v_gene: TRBV5-1
d_gene: NA
abundance: NA
CDR3nt: TGCGCCAGCAGTCTGGGCGTCGACGCAGATACGCAGTATTTT
CDR3aa: CASSLGVDADTQYF

j_gene: TRBJ1-3
v_gene: TRBV7-2
d_gene: NA
abundance: few
CDR3nt: TGTGCCGGAAGGGGACGGATCTCTGGAAACACCATATATTTT
CDR3aa: CAGRGRISGNTIYF

j_gene: TRBJ2-5
v_gene: TRBV27
d_gene: TRBD2
abundance: NA
CDR3nt: TGTGCCAGCAGCCTTCGGGGGGGTTCGGTTGAGACCCAGTACTTC
CDR3aa: CASSLRGGSVETQYF